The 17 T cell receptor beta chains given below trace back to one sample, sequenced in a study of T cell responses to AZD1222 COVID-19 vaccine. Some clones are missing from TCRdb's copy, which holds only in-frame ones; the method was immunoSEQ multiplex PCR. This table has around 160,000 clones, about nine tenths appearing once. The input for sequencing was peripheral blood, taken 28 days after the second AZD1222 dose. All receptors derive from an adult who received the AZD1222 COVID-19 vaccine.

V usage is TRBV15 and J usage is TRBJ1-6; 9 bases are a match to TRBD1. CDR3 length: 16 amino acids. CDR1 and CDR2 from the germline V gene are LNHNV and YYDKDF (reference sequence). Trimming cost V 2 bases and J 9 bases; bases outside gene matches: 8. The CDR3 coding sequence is TGTGCCACCAGCAGAAACCCCGGGACAGGGAGTTCACCCCTCCACTTT. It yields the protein CATSRNPGTGSSPLHF. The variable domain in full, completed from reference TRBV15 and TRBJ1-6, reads DAMVIQNPRYQVTQFGKPVTLSCSQTLNHNVMYWYQQKSSQAPKLLFHYYDKDFNNEADTPDNFQSRRPNTSFCFLDIRSPGLGDTAMYLCATSRNPGTGSSPLHFGNGTRLTVT.

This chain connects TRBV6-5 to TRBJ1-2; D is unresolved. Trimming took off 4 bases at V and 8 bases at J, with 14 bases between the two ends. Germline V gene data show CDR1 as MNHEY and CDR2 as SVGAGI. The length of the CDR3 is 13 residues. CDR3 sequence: CASSSLDLGGYTF. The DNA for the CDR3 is TGTGCCAGCAGTTCCCTCGACTTAGGCGGCTACACCTTC.

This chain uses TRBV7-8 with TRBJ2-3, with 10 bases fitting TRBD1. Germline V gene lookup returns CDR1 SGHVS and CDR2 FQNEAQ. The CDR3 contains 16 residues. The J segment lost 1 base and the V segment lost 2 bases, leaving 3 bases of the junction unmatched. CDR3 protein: CASSLRQGAGTDTQYF. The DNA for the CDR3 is TGTGCCAGCAGCTTACGACAGGGGGCCGGCACAGATACGCAGTATTTT.

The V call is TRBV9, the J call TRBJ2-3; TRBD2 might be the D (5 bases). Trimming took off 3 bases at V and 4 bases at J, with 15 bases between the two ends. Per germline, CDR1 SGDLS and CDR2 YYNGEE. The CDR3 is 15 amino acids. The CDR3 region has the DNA TGTGCCAGCAGCGCCCCGGACTTAAAGCCAGATACGCAGTATTTT. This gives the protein CASSAPDLKPDTQYF.

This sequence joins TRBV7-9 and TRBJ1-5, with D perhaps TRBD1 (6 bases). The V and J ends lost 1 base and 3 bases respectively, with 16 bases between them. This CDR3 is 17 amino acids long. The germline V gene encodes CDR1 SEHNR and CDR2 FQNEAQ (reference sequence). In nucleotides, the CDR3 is TGTGCCAGCAGCTTAGACCCCCCAGGGGTTAACAATCAGCCCCAGCATTTT. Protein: CASSLDPPGVNNQPQHF.

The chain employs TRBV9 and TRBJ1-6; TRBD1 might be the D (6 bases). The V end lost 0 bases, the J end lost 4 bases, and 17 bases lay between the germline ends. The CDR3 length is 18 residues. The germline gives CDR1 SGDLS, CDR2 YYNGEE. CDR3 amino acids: CASSVASGTGHYNSPLHF. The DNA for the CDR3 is TGTGCCAGCAGCGTAGCAAGCGGCACGGGACATTATAATTCACCCCTCCACTTT.

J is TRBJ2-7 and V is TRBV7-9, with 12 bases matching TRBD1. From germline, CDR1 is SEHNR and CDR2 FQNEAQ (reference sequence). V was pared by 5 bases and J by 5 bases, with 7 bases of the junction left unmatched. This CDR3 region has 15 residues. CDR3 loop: CASSAGQGAKNEQYF. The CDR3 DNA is TGTGCCAGCAGCGCGGGACAGGGGGCGAAGAACGAGCAGTACTTC.

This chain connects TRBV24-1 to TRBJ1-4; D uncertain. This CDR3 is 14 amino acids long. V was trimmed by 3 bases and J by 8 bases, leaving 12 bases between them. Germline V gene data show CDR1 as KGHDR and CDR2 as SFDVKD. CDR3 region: CATSDSREPEKLFF. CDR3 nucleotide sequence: TGTGCCACCAGTGATAGTAGGGAGCCCGAAAAACTGTTTTTT.

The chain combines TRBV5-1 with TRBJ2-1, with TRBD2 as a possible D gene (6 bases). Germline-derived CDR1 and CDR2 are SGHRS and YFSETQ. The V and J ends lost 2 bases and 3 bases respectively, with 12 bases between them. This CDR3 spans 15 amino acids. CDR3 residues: CASSLGLGGYNEQFF. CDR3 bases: TGCGCCAGCAGCTTAGGACTCGGGGGCTACAATGAGCAGTTCTTC.

CDR3 sequence reads: CASSLDPLGQVATNEKLFF. CDR3 DNA: TGTGCCAGCAGCTTAGATCCCCTAGGGCAGGTGGCAACTAATGAAAAACTGTTTTTT. The V gene is TRBV7-6, the J gene TRBJ1-4; D gene uncertain. This CDR3 has 19 residues. The germline V gene encodes CDR1 SGHVS and CDR2 FNYEAQ. With 1 base removed from V and 0 bases from J, the gap between germline ends came to 18 bases.

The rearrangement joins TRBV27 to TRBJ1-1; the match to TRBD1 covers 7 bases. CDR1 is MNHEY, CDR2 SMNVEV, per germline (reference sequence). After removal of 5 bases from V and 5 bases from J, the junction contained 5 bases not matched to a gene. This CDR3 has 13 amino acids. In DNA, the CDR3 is TGTGCCAGCAGTCCGGGACAGAGGACTGAAGCTTTCTTT. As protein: CASSPGQRTEAFF.

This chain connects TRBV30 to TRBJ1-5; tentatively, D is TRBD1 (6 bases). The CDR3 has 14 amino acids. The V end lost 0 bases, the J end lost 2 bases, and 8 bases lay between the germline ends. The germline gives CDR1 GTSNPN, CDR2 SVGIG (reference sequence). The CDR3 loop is CAWSVRQGNQPQHF. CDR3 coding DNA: TGTGCCTGGAGTGTGAGACAGGGCAATCAGCCCCAGCATTTT.

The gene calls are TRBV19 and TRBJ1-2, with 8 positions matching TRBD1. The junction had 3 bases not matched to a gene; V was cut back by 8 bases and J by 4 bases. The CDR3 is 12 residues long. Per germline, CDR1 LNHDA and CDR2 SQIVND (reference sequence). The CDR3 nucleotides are TGTGCCAGTCAAGACAGGGGCTATGGCTACACCTTC. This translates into CASQDRGYGYTF. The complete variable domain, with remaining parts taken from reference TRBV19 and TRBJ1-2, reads DGGITQSPKYLFRKEGQNVTLSCEQNLNHDAMYWYRQDPGQGLRLIYYSQIVNDFQKGDIAEGYSVSREKKESFPLTVTSAQKNPTAFYLCASQDRGYGYTFGSGTRLTVV.

CDR3 residues: CASSRDRNQPQHF. Here the CDR3 DNA reads TGTGCCAGCAGCCGGGACAGAAATCAGCCCCAGCATTTT. V is TRBV7-3 and J is TRBJ1-5, with 7 bases identical to TRBD1. The CDR3 is made up of 13 amino acids. Germline V CDR1 and CDR2: SGHTA, FQGTGA. The V and J ends lost 5 bases and 4 bases, in that order; junction bases with no gene match: 2.

CDR3 amino acids: CASSEGLGQPQHF. CDR3 sequence (DNA): TGTGCCAGCAGTGAAGGGCTTGGTCAGCCCCAGCATTTT. The chain recombines TRBV6-1 with TRBJ1-5, with D unresolved. Germline assignment: CDR1 MNHNS and CDR2 SASEGT. CDR3 size: 13 residues. V was cut by 1 base and J by 6 bases, with 7 bases left in between.

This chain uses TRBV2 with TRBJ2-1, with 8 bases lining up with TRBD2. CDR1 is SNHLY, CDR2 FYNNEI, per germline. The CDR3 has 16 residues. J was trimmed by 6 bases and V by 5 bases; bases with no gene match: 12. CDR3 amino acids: CASSKSGGLDFNEQFF. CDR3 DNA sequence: TGTGCCAGCAGTAAAAGCGGGGGCTTAGATTTCAATGAGCAGTTCTTC.

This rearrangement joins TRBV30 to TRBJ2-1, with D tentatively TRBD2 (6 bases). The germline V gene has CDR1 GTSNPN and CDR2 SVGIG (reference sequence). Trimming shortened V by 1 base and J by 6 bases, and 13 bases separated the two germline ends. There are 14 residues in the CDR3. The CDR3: CAWSAGEEFNEQFF. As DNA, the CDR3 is TGTGCCTGGAGTGCGGGAGAGGAATTCAATGAGCAGTTCTTC. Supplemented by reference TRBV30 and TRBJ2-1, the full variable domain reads SQTIHQWPATLVQPVGSPLSLECTVEGTSNPNLYWYRQAAGRGLQLLFYSVGIGQISSEVPQNLSASRPQDRQFILSSKKLLLSDSGFYLCAWSAGEEFNEQFFGPGTRLTVL.